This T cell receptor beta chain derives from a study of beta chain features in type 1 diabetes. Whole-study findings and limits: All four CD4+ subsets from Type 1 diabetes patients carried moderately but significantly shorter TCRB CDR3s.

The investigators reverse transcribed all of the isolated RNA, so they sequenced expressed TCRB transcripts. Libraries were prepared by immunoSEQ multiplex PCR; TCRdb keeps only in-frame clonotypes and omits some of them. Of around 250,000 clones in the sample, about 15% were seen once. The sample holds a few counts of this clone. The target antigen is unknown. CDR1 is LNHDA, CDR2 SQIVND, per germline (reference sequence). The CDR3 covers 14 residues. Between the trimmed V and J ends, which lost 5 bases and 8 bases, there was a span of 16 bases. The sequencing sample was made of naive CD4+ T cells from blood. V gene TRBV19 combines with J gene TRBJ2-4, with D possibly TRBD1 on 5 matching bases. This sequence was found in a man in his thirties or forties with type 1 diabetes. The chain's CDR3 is CASSEAGRLDIQYF. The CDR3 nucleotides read TGTGCCAGTAGTGAGGCAGGGCGATTGGACATTCAGTACTTC.